The sequence of this T cell receptor beta chain was determined in a study of T-cell memory formation after mild COVID-19 (dated by TCRdb to the early 2020s). A note on the overall study: Most TCR sequence clusters were specific to one of the two donors. Longitudinal TCRalpha and TCRbeta repertoire sequencing tracked T-cell clones expanding and contracting after mild COVID-19 in two donors. Two young, previously healthy adult volunteers made up the cohort, one male and one female. Study-wide conclusions, independent of this receptor: Contracting CD4+ clones turned up mainly in the CM and EM memory subsets, whereas EMRA was where CD8+ clones were enriched. The study included only two mild cases, and larger cohorts that include severe cases with pre-infection samples were judged to be necessary. The second-wave clones that peaked on day 37 were not confirmed to be SARS-CoV-2 specific. Clones that contracted from day 15 to 85 showed balanced CD4/CD8 phenotypes, whereas a second wave of clones that expanded from day 15 to 37 leaned towards CD4+. The detection of some responding clones in pre-infection memory suggests that pre-existing cross-reactive memory T cells joined the SARS-CoV-2 response.

This clonotype appeared many times. What antigen it recognizes has not been identified. No qualities accompany the bases; no much larger clone lies one base away. For this chain, trimming is 6 bases at the V end and 4 bases at the J end, and the number of junction bases without a gene match is 9. For CDR1 and CDR2, the germline V gene (reference sequence) lists DFQATT and SNEGSKA. From the cysteine up to the phenylalanine, the CDR3 has a length of 14 residues. The entry retains the CDR3 DNA only, 42 bases that are in frame from base 1. These reads were obtained on an Illumina NovaSeq 6000. TCRalpha and TCRbeta cDNA libraries were built by 5'RACE with constant-segment primers, adding sample barcodes and unique molecular identifiers. RNA was extracted from every sample with Trizol reagent. Libraries were amplified in two PCR steps, with a second sample barcode and Illumina TruSeq adapters added in the second step. Sequencing of libraries was performed on an Illumina NovaSeq with 2 x 150 bp paired-end reads. The original methods were these. Reads were demultiplexed and collapsed into UMI-guided consensus sequences with migec v1.2.7. Using mixcr v2.1.11, the UMI consensuses were aligned to TRA and TRB V and J templates and assembled into clonotypes. A clonotype was counted as expanded or contracted only if both edgeR and NoisET called the change significant, with noise models trained on biological replicates. For edgeR calls, the cutoffs were a false discovery rate-adjusted p below 0.01 and a log2 fold-change threshold of 1. As an exploratory analysis of dynamics, max-normalized trajectories of the 1000 most abundant clonotypes were examined by PCA with hierarchical clustering. Separately sequenced CD4+ and CD8+ repertoires were used to assign a CD4 or CD8 phenotype to each responding clone. TCRdb trimmed public reads at Q25 via fastp, called clones via MiXCR and kept in-frame beta chains. Each record represents a unique CDR3 protein, reported with the most common genes and DNA among its rows. These V and J calls are TCRdb output, not the study's own analysis. A total of roughly 190,000 distinct CDR3 sequences appear in this sample, around 26% of them only once. The top ten clones comprise 10% to 12% of the sample.

PBMCs were isolated by Ficoll-Paque density gradient centrifugation. Sequencing was carried out using PBMCs or a T cell subset sorted from them (not recorded which). The chain joins TRBV20-1 to TRBJ1-2; TRBD1 lines up with 9 middle nucleotides. The receptor comes from an adult woman who had mild COVID-19 (a few samples of this study predate the infection). The sample titles of this study are shuffled in the database, so cell type and time point are left out; the donor was told from shared clones. The CDR3 reads as follows: CSAQGQGISYGYTF. The nucleotide sequence reads as follows: TGCAGTGCGCAGGGACAGGGAATCTCCTATGGCTACACCTTC.